The 10 T cell receptor beta chains listed next were all sequenced from one sample in a study of shared clonotypes between healthy human individuals. Clones were read by immunoSEQ multiplex PCR, and TCRdb kept only the in-frame ones, dropping some. The profile shows more than 2 million clones, 90% to 95% of them singletons. The source material was naive CD4+ T cells sorted from blood. Subset in this sample: CD45RA+ positively selected. The receptors stem from a man younger than 35 in good health.

In the case of this clone: Other DNA sequences in the sample encode the same CDR3. The V and J genes are TRBV5-1 and TRBJ2-5; TRBD2 matches 14 bases. Trimming took 4 bases from V and 2 from J; bases not matched to a gene: 4. Germline-derived CDR1 and CDR2 are SGHRS and YFSETQ. This CDR3 is 16 amino acids long. CDR3 sequence reads: CASSIGLAGGQETQYF. The CDR3 coding sequence is TGCGCCAGCAGCATAGGACTAGCGGGAGGTCAAGAGACCCAGTACTTC.

This rearrangement joins TRBV5-1 to TRBJ2-2; D may be TRBD2 (5 bases). Deletions cut 2 bases from V and 0 bases from J, with 8 bases between. Germline V gives CDR1 SGHRS, CDR2 YFSETQ. The CDR3 length is 15 residues. The CDR3, as DNA: TGCGCCAGCAGCTTCCGGGATGCGAACACCGGGGAGCTGTTTTTT. Translating gives CASSFRDANTGELFF. The whole variable domain, filled in from reference TRBV5-1 and TRBJ2-2, reads KAGVTQTPRYLIKTRGQQVTLSCSPISGHRSVSWYQQTPGQGLQFLFEYFSETQRNKGNFPGRFSGRQFSNSRSEMNVSTLELGDSALYLCASSFRDANTGELFFGEGSRLTVL.

The chain combines TRBV19 with TRBJ1-4; no clear D. V lost 9 bases and J lost 3, with 29 bases in between. The CDR3 length is 19 residues. The V gene's germline CDR1 is LNHDA and CDR2 SQIVND (reference sequence). The CDR3 DNA sequence: TGTGCCAGCCGAAAAGCCCTAAGTGGGTGGCCTACCGCTAATGAAAAACTGTTTTTT. It codes for CASRKALSGWPTANEKLFF.

The rearrangement joins TRBV25-1 to TRBJ2-7; D not certain. V was pared by 2 bases and J by 2 bases, with 10 bases between. CDR3 length equals 14 residues. Germline V gene lookup returns CDR1 MGHDK and CDR2 SYGVNS. CDR3 DNA sequence: TGTGCCAGCAGTGAAGGTCCAGCCACCTACGAGCAGTACTTC. It codes for CASSEGPATYEQYF.

V gene TRBV7-2 combines with J gene TRBJ2-5, with 11 bases aligning to TRBD1. Germline CDR1 is SGHTA and CDR2 is FQGNSA. This CDR3 is built from 14 residues. The trim removed 5 bases at V and 5 bases at J, leaving 4 bases unmatched. For the CDR3, the DNA is TGTGCCAGCAGCCAGGACAGGGGGCACGAGACCCAGTACTTC. This gives the protein CASSQDRGHETQYF.

This clone was seen just once. The genes are TRBV2 and TRBJ2-2; possible D gene TRBD1, 6 bases. Germline V gene data show CDR1 as SNHLY and CDR2 as FYNNEI. The V and J ends lost 2 bases and 6 bases respectively, with 13 bases between them. CDR3 length: 15 amino acids. This CDR3 reads CASSEWGPAAGELFF. CDR3 coding DNA: TGTGCCAGCAGTGAATGGGGGCCCGCCGCCGGGGAGCTGTTTTTT. Full variable domain (outside the CDR3, taken from reference TRBV2 and TRBJ2-2): EPEVTQTPSHQVTQMGQEVILRCVPISNHLYFYWYRQILGQKVEFLVSFYNNEISEKSEIFDDQFSVERPDGSNFTLKIRSTKLEDSAMYFCASSEWGPAAGELFFGEGSRLTVL.

The chain has TRBV30 and TRBJ1-5; D not certain. This CDR3 has 13 amino acids. Germline lookup yields CDR1 GTSNPN and CDR2 SVGIG (reference sequence). V dropped 2 bases and J dropped 4 bases, with 9 bases sitting between them. The chain's CDR3 is CAWSLSQNQPQHF. CDR3 DNA: TGTGCCTGGAGTCTAAGTCAAAATCAGCCCCAGCATTTT.

This sequence joins TRBV7-9 and TRBJ2-2; D might be TRBD2 (6 bases). Germline values: CDR1 SEHNR, CDR2 FQNEAQ (reference sequence). The CDR3 contains 14 residues. Trimming pared 1 base from V and 6 bases from J, leaving 9 bases between. Here the CDR3 reads CASSLVRDAGELFF. CDR3 nucleotide sequence: TGTGCCAGCAGCTTAGTGCGGGACGCCGGGGAGCTGTTTTTT.

In the case of this clone: Other DNA sequences of this sample code for an identical CDR3. The chain recombines TRBV5-1 with TRBJ2-7; TRBD1 matches at 7 bases. The J segment lost 3 bases and the V segment lost 4 bases, leaving 7 bases of the junction unmatched. Looked up from germline, CDR1 is SGHRS and CDR2 is YFSETQ. The CDR3 covers 14 residues. CDR3 coding DNA: TGCGCCAGCAGCCTCGGTGGGGACAGCTACGAGCAGTACTTC. Encoded protein: CASSLGGDSYEQYF.

The V and J genes are TRBV28 and TRBJ2-5; tentative D call: TRBD2 (6 bases). The CDR3 contains 12 residues. The germline V and J ends were trimmed by 3 bases and 8 bases, with 10 bases remaining between them. Germline CDR1 reads MDHEN; CDR2 reads SYDVKM. CDR3 nucleotide sequence: TGTGCCAGCAGTTTCGGGCGGGAAACCCAGTACTTC. Amino acids: CASSFGRETQYF.